A selection of T cell receptor beta chains follows, all from one sample in a study of shared T cell receptors in the human thymus. Sequenced by immunoSEQ multiplex PCR; TCRdb stores in-frame clones only, minus some. The sample holds hundreds of thousands of clones, approximately 78% seen once. The data also belong to a second study, concerning human thymus T cells.

Sequencing was carried out using thymocytes. The receptors were gathered from a boy younger than two with a congenital heart defect. The conserved cysteine and the conserved F or W are not part of the CDR3 here.

CDR3: ASSIGQLAGVNEQF
J: TRBJ2-1
V: TRBV19

CDR3: ASSSRTSPRGEQF
J: TRBJ2-1
V: TRBV7-3

CDR3: SSMTGWDTEAF
J: TRBJ1-1
V: TRBV29-1

CDR3: ASSTRTGFNEKLF
J: TRBJ1-4
V: TRBV19

CDR3: ASSQKIPGTGALEQY
J: TRBJ2-7
V: TRBV14

CDR3: ASSRPGEQF
J: TRBJ2-1
V: TRBV5-4

CDR3: ASTNGQITEKLF
J: TRBJ1-4
V: TRBV28

CDR3: ASSQPGLSSYNEQF
J: TRBJ2-1
V: TRBV5-6

CDR3: ASSARTSGSLDEQF
J: TRBJ2-1
V: TRBV6-1

CDR3: ASSESGVRGTYEQY
J: -
V: TRBV10-1

CDR3: ASRDRDRTMNTEAF
J: TRBJ1-1
V: TRBV2

CDR3: ASSPRQANTGELF
J: TRBJ2-2
V: TRBV28

CDR3: ASEEREGTSGSKETQY
J: TRBJ2-5
V: TRBV10-1

CDR3: ASSLQQGITDTQY
J: TRBJ2-3
V: TRBV4-2

CDR3: ASSLPKTCSYEQY
J: TRBJ2-7
V: TRBV5-6

CDR3: ASPTGGGNTEAF
J: TRBJ1-1
V: TRBV18

CDR3: ASKFLRETYEQY
J: TRBJ2-7
V: TRBV28

CDR3: ASNPSGRNCYEQY
J: TRBJ2-7
V: TRBV6-5

CDR3: ASSLARDREGLAGGSTETQY
J: TRBJ2-5
V: TRBV7-8

CDR3: SVEWREGHEQY
J: TRBJ2-7
V: TRBV29-1

CDR3: ASSSDLWAGAGDEQF
J: TRBJ2-1
V: TRBV11-2

CDR3: AWSPPPGQDSGANVLT
J: TRBJ2-6
V: TRBV30

CDR3: ASSNEEEGNQPQH
J: TRBJ1-5
V: TRBV19

CDR3: ASSLRRGGRASSTDTQY
J: TRBJ2-3
V: TRBV7-6

CDR3: ASSSGTSGSSSYEQY
J: TRBJ2-7
V: TRBV5-5

CDR3: ASSHRLRTSSNKNTGELF
J: TRBJ2-2
V: TRBV14

CDR3: ASSEEGQGDEQY
J: TRBJ2-7
V: TRBV6-1

CDR3: ASSSSVRNTEAF
J: TRBJ1-1
V: TRBV28

CDR3: ASIYSGTGGPNTGELF
J: TRBJ2-2
V: TRBV27

CDR3: ASSLYPSGFYNEQF
J: TRBJ2-1
V: TRBV7-4

CDR3: ASSPRSNEQF
J: TRBJ2-1
V: TRBV9

CDR3: ATGGDSLGTEAF
J: TRBJ1-1
V: TRBV10-3

CDR3: ASSLRGRNEQF
J: TRBJ2-1
V: TRBV4-3

CDR3: ASSPSYLSDTQY
J: TRBJ2-3
V: TRBV5-8

CDR3: ASSESSGATSGF
J: TRBJ2-1
V: TRBV10-1

CDR3: ASSLRASGPVSYEQY
J: TRBJ2-7
V: TRBV7-2

CDR3: SVQNPRATREFYNEQF
J: TRBJ2-1
V: TRBV29-1

CDR3: ASSGLGVADTQY
J: TRBJ2-3
V: TRBV10-2

CDR3: ASSSIPSAGGRETQY
J: TRBJ2-5
V: TRBV7-4

CDR3: ASSIRAGRAYNEQF
J: TRBJ2-1
V: TRBV19

CDR3: ASSLSGVKTGELF
J: TRBJ2-2
V: TRBV7-2

CDR3: ASSPDSKTTRPLTSGRGNEQF
J: TRBJ2-1
V: TRBV5-1

CDR3: ASSKACRQGRTEAF
J: TRBJ1-1
V: TRBV21-1

CDR3: AWNPPGTSETGELF
J: TRBJ2-2
V: TRBV30